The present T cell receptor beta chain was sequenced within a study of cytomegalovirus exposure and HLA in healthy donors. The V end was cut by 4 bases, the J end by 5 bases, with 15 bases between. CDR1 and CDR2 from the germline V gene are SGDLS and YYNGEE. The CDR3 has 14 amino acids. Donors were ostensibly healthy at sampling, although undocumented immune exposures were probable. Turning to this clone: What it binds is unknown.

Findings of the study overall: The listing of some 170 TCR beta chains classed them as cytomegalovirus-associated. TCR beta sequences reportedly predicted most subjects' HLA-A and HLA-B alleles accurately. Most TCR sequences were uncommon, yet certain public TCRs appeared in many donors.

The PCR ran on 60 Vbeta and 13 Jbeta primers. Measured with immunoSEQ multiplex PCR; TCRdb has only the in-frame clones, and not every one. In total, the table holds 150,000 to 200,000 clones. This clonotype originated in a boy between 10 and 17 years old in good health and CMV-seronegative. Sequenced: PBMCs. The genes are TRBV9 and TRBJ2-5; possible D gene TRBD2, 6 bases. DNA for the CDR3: TGTGCCAGCAGCCTGACTAGTCAAGGGGAGACCCAGTACTTC. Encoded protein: CASSLTSQGETQYF.